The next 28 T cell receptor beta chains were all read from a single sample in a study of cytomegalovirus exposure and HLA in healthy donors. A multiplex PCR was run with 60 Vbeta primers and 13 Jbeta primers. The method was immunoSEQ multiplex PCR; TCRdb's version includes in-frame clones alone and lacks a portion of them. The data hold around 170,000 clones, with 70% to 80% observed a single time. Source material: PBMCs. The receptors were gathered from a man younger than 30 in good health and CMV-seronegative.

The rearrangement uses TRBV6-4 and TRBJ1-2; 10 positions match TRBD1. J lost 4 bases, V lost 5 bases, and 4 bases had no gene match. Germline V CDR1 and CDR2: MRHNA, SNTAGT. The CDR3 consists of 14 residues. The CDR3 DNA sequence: TGTGCCAGCAGTCAGGGACAGGGGACCTATGGCTACACCTTC. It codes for CASSQGQGTYGYTF.

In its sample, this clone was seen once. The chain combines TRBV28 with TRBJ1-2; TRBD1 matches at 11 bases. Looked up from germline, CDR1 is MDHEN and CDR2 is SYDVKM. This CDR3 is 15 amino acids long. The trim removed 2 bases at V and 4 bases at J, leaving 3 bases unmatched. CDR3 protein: CASSLGTGGVYGYTF. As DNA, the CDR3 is TGTGCCAGCAGTTTAGGGACAGGGGGGGTCTATGGCTACACCTTC.

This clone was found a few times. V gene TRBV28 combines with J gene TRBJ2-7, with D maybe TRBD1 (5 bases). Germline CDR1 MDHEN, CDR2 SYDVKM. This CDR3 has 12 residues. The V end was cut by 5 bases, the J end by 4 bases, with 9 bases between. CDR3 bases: TGTGCCAGCAGTATAGCAGGGTACGAGCAGTACTTC. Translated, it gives CASSIAGYEQYF.

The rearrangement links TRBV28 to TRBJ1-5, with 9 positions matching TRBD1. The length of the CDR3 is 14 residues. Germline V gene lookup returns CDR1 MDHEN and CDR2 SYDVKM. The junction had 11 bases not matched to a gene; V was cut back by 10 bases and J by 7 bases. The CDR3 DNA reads TGTGCCACGGGCTTTGGGACAGGGAACCAGCCCCAGCATTTT. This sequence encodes CATGFGTGNQPQHF. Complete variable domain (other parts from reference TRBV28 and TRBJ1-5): DVKVTQSSRYLVKRTGEKVFLECVQDMDHENMFWYRQDPGLGLRLIYFSYDVKMKEKGDIPEGYSVSREKKERFSLILESASTNQTSMYLCATGFGTGNQPQHFGDGTRLSIL.

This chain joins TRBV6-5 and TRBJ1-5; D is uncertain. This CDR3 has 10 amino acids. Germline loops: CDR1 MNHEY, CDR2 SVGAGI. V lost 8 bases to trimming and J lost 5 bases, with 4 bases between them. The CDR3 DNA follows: TGTGCCAGCCATGATCAGCCCCAGCATTTT. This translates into CASHDQPQHF.

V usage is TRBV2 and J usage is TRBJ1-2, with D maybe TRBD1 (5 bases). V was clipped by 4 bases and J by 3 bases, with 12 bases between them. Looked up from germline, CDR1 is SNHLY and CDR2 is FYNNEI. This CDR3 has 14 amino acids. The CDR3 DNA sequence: TGTGCCAGCAGTGGTTTGGGGGGGGACTATGGCTACACCTTC. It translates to CASSGLGGDYGYTF.

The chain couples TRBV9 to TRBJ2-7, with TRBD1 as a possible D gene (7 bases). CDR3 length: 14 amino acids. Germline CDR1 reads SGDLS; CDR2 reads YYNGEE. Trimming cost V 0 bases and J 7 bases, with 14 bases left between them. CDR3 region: CASSVDGSGGEQYF. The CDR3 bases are TGTGCCAGCAGCGTAGATGGCTCAGGGGGGGAGCAGTACTTC.

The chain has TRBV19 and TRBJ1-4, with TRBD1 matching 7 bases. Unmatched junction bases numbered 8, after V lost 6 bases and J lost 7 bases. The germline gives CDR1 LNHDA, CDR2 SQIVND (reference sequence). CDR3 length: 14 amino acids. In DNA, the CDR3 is TGTGCCAGTAGCGCTCCGGGACAGTCTGAAAAACTGTTTTTT. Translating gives CASSAPGQSEKLFF.

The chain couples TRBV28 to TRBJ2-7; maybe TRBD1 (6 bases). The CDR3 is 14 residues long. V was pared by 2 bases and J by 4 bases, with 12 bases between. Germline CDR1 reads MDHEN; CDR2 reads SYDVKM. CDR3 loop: CASSLGGALYEQYF. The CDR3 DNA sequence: TGTGCCAGCAGTTTAGGGGGCGCTCTATACGAGCAGTACTTC.

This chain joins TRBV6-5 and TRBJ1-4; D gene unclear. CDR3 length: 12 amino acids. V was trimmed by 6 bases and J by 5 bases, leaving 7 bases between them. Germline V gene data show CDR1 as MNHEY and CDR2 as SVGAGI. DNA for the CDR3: TGTGCCAGCAGGGCGGGGAATGAAAAACTGTTTTTT. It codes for CASRAGNEKLFF.

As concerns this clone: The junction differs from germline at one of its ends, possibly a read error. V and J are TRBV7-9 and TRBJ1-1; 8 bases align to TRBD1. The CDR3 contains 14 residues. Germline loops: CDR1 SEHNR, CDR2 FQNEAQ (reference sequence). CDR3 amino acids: CSSSENRGRTEAFF. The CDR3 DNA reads TGTTCCAGCAGCGAAAACAGGGGGAGGACTGAAGCTTTCTTT.

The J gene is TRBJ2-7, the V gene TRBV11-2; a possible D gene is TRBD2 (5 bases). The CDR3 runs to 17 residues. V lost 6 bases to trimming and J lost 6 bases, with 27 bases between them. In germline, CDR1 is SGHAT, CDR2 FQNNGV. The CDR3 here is CASRPPSRAKSPSEQYF. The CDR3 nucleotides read TGTGCCAGCAGACCCCCCTCGAGGGCGAAATCCCCGTCCGAGCAGTACTTC.

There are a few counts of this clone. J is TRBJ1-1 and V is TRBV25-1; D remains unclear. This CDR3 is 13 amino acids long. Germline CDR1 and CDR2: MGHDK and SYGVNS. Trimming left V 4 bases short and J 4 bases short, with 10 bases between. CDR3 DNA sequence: TGTGCCAGCAGTGGAAGGAGAGGCACTGAAGCTTTCTTT. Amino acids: CASSGRRGTEAFF.

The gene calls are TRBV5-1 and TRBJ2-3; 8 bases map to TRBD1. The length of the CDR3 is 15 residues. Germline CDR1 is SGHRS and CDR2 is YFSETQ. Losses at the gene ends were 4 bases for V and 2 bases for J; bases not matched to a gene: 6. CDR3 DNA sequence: TGCGCCAGCAGCCCGGACAGGGCCAACACAGATACGCAGTATTTT. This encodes CASSPDRANTDTQYF.

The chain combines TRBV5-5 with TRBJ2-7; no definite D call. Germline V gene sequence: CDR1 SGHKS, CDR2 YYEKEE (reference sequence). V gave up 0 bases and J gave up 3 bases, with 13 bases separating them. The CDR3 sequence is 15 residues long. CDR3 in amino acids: CASSLAAQNDYEQYF. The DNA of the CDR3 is TGTGCCAGCAGCTTGGCCGCTCAGAACGACTACGAGCAGTACTTC.

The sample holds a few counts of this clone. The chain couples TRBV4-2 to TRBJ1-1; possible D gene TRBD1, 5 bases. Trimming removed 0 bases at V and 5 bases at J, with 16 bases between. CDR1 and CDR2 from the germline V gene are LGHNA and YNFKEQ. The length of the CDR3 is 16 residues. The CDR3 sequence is CASSQDRTGGRTEAFF. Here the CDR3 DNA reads TGTGCCAGCAGCCAAGATCGAACGGGGGGAAGGACTGAAGCTTTCTTT.

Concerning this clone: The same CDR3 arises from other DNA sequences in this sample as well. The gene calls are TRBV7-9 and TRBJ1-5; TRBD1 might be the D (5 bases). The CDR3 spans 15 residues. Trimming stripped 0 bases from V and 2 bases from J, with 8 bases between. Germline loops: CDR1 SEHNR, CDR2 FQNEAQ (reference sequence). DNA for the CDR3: TGTGCCAGCAGCTTAGCCGCGGGGGGCAATCAGCCCCAGCATTTT. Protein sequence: CASSLAAGGNQPQHF.

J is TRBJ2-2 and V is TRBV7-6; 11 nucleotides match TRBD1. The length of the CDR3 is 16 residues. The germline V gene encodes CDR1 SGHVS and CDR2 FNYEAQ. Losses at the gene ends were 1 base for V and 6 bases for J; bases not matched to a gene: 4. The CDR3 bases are TGTGCCAGCAGCTTAGGGACAGGGGGCGCCTCCGGGGAGCTGTTTTTT. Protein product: CASSLGTGGASGELFF.

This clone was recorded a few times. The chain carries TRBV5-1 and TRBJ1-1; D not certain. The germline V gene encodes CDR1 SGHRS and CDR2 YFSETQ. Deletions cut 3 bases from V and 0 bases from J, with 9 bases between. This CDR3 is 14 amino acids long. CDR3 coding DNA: TGCGCCAGCAGCTCCGGGAGACTGAACACTGAAGCTTTCTTT. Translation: CASSSGRLNTEAFF. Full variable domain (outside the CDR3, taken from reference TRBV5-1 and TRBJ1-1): KAGVTQTPRYLIKTRGQQVTLSCSPISGHRSVSWYQQTPGQGLQFLFEYFSETQRNKGNFPGRFSGRQFSNSRSEMNVSTLELGDSALYLCASSSGRLNTEAFFGQGTRLTVV.

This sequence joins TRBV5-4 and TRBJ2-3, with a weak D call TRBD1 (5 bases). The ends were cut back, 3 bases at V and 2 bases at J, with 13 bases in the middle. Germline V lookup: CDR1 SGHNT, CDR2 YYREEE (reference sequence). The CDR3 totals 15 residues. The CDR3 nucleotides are TGTGCCAGCAGCTCACAGGACGGCCCCACAGATACGCAGTATTTT. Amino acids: CASSSQDGPTDTQYF.

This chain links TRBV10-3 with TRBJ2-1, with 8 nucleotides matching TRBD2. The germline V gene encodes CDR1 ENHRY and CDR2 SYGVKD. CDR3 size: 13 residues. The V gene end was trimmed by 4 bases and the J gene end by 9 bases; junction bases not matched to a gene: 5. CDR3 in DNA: TGTGCCATCAGTGCTCCGGGGGGGATTGAGCAGTTCTTC. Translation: CAISAPGGIEQFF.

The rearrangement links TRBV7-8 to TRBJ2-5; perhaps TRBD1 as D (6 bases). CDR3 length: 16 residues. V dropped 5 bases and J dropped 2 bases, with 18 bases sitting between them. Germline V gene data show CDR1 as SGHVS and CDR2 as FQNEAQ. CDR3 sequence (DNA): TGTGCCAGCAGCACTTTAACAGGGACGGGGCAAGAGACCCAGTACTTC. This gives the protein CASSTLTGTGQETQYF.

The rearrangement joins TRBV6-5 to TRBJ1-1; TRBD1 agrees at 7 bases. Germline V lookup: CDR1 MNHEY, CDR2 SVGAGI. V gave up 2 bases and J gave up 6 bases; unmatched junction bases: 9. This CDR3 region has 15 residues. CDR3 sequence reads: CASSYMSGGSAEAFF. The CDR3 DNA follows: TGTGCCAGCAGTTACATGTCAGGGGGGTCCGCTGAAGCTTTCTTT.

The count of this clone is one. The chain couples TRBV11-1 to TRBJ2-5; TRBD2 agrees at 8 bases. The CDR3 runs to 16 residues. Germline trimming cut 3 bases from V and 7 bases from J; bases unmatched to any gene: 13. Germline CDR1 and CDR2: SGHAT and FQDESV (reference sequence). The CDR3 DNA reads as TGTGCCAGCAGCTTGGCTAGGCGGGGGGCCCCTGTGACCCAGTACTTC. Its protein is CASSLARRGAPVTQYF.

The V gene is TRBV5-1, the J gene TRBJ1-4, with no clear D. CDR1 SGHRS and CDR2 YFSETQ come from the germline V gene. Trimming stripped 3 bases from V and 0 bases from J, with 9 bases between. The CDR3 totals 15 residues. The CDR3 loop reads CASSSSGTTNEKLFF. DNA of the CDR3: TGCGCCAGCAGCTCATCAGGCACAACTAATGAAAAACTGTTTTTT.

The CDR3 loop reads CASRLQGAQETQYF. CDR3 bases: TGCGCCAGCAGGTTGCAGGGGGCTCAAGAGACCCAGTACTTC. J is TRBJ2-5 and V is TRBV5-1, with 8 bases lining up with TRBD1. From germline, CDR1 is SGHRS and CDR2 YFSETQ. J gave up 2 bases and V 5 bases, and 5 bases lay outside the gene matches. This CDR3 region has 14 residues.

In DNA, the CDR3 is TGTGCCAGCAGGAAAGCCCCATCTCGCCGCGGGAGCTCCTACAATGAGCAGTTCTTC. This sequence encodes CASRKAPSRRGSSYNEQFF. The V and J genes are TRBV2 and TRBJ2-1, with 7 bases identical to TRBD2. V gave up 6 bases and J gave up 0 bases; unmatched junction bases: 17. The CDR3 sequence is 19 residues long. CDR1 SNHLY and CDR2 FYNNEI come from the germline V gene.

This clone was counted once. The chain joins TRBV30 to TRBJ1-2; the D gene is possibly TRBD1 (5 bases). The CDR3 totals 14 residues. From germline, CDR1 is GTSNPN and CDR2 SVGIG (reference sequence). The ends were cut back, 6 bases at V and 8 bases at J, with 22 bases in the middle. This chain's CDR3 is CACHQTPGLNGYTF. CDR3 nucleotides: TGTGCCTGCCACCAAACACCAGGGTTGAACGGCTACACCTTC.